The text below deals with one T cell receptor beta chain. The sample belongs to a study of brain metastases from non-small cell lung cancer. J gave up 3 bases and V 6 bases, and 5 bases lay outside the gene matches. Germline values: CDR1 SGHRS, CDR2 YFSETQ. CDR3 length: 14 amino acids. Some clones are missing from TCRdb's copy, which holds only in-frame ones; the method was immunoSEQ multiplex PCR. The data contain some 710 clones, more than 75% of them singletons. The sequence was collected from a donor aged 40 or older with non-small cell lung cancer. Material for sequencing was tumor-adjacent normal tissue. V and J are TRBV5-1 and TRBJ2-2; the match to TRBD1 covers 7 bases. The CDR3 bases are TGCGCCAGCAAACCCACAGGGGACACCGGGGAGCTGTTTTTT. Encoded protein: CASKPTGDTGELFF.